This T cell receptor (beta chain) was retrieved from a study of blood T cell repertoires in COVID-19. This CDR3 spans 16 amino acids. Trimming at V came to 4 bases and at J to 2 bases, leaving 12 bases not matched to a gene. The germline gives CDR1 SGHRS, CDR2 YFSETQ. Participants spanned ages about 18 to 90 years and resided in fewer than 30 US areas. Cohorts were based on clinical histories the participants reported. This table comes from immunoSEQ multiplex PCR, and its TCRdb copy is limited to in-frame clones, with some not included. The table includes about 160,000 clones, roughly 87% detected once.

The specimen was PBMCs or T cells enriched from blood (not recorded which). This rearrangement joins TRBV5-1 to TRBJ2-7; 7 bases align to TRBD2. The TCR comes from a woman aged 40 to 50 who had been exposed to COVID-19. DNA for the CDR3: TGCGCCAGCAGCAGGGCTACCCTAGCGGATGCCTACGAGCAGTACTTC. Translating it yields CASSRATLADAYEQYF.